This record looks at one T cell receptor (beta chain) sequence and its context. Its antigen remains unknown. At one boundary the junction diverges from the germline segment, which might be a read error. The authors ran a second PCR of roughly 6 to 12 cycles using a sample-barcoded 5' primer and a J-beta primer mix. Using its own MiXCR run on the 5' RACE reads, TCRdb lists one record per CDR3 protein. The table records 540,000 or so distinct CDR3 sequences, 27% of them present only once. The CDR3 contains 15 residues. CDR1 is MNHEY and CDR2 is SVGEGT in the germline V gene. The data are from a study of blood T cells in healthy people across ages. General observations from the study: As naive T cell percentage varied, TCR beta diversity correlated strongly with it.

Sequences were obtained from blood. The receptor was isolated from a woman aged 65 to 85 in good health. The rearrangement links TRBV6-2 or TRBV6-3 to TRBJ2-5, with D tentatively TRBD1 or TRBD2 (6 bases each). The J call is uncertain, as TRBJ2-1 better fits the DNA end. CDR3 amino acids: CVSSIRRGSYNEQFF. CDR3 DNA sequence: TGTGTCAGCAGCATAAGGAGGGGGTCTTACAATGAGCAGTTCTTC.